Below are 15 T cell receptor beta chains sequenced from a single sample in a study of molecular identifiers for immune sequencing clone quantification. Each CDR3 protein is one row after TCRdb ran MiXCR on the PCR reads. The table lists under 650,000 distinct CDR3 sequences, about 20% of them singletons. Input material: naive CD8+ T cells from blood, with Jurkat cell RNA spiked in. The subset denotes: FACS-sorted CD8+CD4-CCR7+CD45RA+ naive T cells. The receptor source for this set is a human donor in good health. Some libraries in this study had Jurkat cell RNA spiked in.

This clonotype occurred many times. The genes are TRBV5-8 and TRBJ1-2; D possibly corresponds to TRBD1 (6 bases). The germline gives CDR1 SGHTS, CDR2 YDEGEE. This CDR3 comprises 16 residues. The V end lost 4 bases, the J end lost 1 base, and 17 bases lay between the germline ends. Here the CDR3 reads CASSTFNRDYNYGYTF. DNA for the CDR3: TGTGCCAGCAGCACGTTTAACAGGGACTATAACTATGGCTACACCTTC.

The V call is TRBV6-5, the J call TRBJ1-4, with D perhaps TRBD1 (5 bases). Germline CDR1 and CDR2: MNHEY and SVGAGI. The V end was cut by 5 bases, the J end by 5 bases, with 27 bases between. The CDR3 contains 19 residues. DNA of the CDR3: TGTGCCAGCAGTCCGGGACGGGGCGGTTTCGGGCTCCCAAATGAAAAACTGTTTTTT. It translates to CASSPGRGGFGLPNEKLFF.

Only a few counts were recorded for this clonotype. CDR3 in DNA: TGTGCTAGTGGTTACGGGACAGTGACGGCCACCGGGGAGCTGTTTTTT. This codes for CASGYGTVTATGELFF. The rearrangement joins TRBV12-5 to TRBJ2-2, with 7 nucleotides matching TRBD1. This CDR3 has 16 amino acids. CDR1 and CDR2 from the germline V gene are LGHNT and FRNRAP. The V gene end was trimmed by 4 bases and the J gene end by 4 bases; junction bases not matched to a gene: 9.

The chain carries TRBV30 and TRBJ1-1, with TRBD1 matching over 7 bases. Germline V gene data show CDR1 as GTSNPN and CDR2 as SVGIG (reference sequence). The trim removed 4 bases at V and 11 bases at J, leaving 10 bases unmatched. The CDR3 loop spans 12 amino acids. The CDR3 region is CAWMGRQGVAFF. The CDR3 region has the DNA TGTGCCTGGATGGGTAGACAGGGTGTGGCTTTCTTT.

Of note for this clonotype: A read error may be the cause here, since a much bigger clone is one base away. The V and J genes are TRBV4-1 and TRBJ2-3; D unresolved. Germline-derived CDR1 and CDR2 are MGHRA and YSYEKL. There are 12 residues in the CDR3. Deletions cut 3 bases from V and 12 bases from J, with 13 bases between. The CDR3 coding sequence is TGCGCCAGCAGCCACATAACCCCCGTCCAGTATTTT. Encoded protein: CASSHITPVQYF.

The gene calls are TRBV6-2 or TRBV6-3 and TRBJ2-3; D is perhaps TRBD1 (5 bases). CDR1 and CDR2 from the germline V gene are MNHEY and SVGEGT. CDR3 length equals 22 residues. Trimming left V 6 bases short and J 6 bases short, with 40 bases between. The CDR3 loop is CASSAESRPRGVIPVFQDTQYF. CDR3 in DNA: TGTGCCAGCAGCGCAGAGTCAAGGCCAAGGGGTGTGATCCCAGTCTTCCAGGATACGCAGTATTTT.

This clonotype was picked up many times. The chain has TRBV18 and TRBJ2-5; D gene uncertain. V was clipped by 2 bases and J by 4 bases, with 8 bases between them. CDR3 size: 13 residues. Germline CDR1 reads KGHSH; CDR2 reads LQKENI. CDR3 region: CASSPRDGETQYF. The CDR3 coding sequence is TGTGCCAGCTCACCAAGGGATGGAGAGACCCAGTACTTC.

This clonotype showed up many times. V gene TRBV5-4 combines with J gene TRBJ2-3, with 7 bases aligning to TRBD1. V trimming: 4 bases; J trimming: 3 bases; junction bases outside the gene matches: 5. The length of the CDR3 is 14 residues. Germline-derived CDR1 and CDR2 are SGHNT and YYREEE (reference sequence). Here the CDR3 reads CASSTTGKTDTQYF. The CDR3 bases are TGTGCCAGCAGCACGACAGGGAAGACAGATACGCAGTATTTT.

CDR3 bases: TGCGCCAGCAGCCGCTCTGAAGTAGTTTTTGCCCAAGAGACCCAGTACTTC. Residues: CASSRSEVVFAQETQYF. This chain connects TRBV4-1 to TRBJ2-5, with D hard to call. The CDR3 extends over 17 amino acids. V was clipped by 4 bases and J by 1 base, with 19 bases between them. Germline-derived CDR1 and CDR2 are MGHRA and YSYEKL.

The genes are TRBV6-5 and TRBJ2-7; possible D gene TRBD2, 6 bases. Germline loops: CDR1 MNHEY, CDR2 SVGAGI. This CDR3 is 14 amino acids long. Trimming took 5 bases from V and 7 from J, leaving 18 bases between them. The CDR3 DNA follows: TGTGCCAGCAGTCTACGGAGGGACCCGGTGGAGCAGTACTTC. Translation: CASSLRRDPVEQYF.

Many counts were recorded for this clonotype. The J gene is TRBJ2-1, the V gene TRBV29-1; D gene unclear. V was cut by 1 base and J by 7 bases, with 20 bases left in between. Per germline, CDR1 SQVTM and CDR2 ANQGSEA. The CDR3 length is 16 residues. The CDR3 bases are TGCAGCGTTGAAGGCTTGTGGTCAGTCCTAGGGAATGAGCAGTTCTTC. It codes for CSVEGLWSVLGNEQFF.

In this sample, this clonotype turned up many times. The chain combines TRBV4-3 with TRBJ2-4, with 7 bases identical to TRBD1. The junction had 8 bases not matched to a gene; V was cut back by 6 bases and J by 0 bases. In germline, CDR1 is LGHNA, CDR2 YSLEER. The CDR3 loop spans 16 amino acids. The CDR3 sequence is CASSRDSDIAKNIQYF. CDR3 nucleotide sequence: TGCGCCAGCAGTCGGGACAGTGATATAGCCAAAAACATTCAGTACTTC.

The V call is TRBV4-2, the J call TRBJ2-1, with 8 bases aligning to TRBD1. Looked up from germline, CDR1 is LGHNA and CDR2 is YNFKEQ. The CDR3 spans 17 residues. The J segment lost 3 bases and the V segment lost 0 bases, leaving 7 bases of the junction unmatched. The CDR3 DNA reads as TGTGCCAGCAGCCAAGACAGGGGGCTCCCCGTCTACAATGAGCAGTTCTTC. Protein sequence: CASSQDRGLPVYNEQFF.

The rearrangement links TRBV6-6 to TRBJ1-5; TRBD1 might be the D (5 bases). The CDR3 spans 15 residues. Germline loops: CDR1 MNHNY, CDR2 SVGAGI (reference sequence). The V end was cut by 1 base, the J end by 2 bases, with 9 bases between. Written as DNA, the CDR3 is TGTGCCAGCAGTTACTTGTTCAGGGGCAATCAGCCCCAGCATTTT. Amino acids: CASSYLFRGNQPQHF.

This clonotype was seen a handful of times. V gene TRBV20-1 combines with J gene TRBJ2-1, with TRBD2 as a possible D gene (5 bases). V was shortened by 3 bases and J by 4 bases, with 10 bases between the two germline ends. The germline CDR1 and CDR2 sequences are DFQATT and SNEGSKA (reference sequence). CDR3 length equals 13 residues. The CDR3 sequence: CSASGINYNEQFF. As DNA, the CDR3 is TGCAGTGCTAGCGGGATCAATTACAATGAGCAGTTCTTC.